The 18 T cell receptor beta chains below were found in one sample sequenced in a study of T cells in Graves' hyperthyroidism and ophthalmopathy. TCR beta CDR3 sequences were amplified from RNA transcripts. HTBI primers were employed in a first-round RT-PCR of the TCR CDR3. TCRdb recomputed calls from the multiplex PCR reads with MiXCR, one row per CDR3 protein. The sample includes about 480,000 distinct CDR3 sequences, around 15% of them seen just once. The sequenced sample consisted of blood. The origin of the receptors is a woman between 18 and 30 years old with Graves' hyperthyroidism.

V usage is TRBV7-9 and J usage is TRBJ2-3, with D perhaps TRBD1 (6 bases). The ends were cut back, 1 base at V and 6 bases at J, with 11 bases in the middle. Germline-derived CDR1 and CDR2 are SEHNR and FQNEAQ (reference sequence). The CDR3 runs 14 residues. The CDR3 is CASSLEGVEDTQYF. The CDR3 DNA is TGTGCCAGCAGCTTAGAGGGGGTGGAGGATACGCAGTATTTT.

This rearrangement joins TRBV7-9 to TRBJ1-3; possible D gene TRBD1, 5 bases. Germline V gene lookup returns CDR1 SEHNR and CDR2 FQNEAQ (reference sequence). The CDR3 is 16 amino acids. The V end was cut by 5 bases, the J end by 4 bases, with 18 bases between. The CDR3 here is CASSPETVRPGNTIYF. The CDR3 DNA is TGTGCCAGCAGCCCCGAGACAGTTCGACCAGGAAACACCATATATTTT.

The table lists this clonotype with many counts. The chain joins TRBV12-5 to TRBJ1-1; D is possibly TRBD1 (5 bases). V dropped 7 bases and J dropped 6 bases, with 12 bases sitting between them. The germline V gene has CDR1 LGHNT and CDR2 FRNRAP. The CDR3 length is 12 residues. The CDR3 bases are TGTGCTAGTGCCCAACGGGGCGCTGAAGCTTTCTTT. Encoded protein: CASAQRGAEAFF.

This clonotype was observed at least ten times. The chain uses TRBV19 and TRBJ1-6, with a possible D match to TRBD1 (5 bases). Trimming pared 5 bases from V and 3 bases from J, leaving 8 bases between. In germline, CDR1 is LNHDA, CDR2 SQIVND (reference sequence). This CDR3 is 14 amino acids long. DNA for the CDR3: TGTGCCAGTAGTCGGGGGAACTATAATTCACCCCTCCACTTT. It is translated as CASSRGNYNSPLHF.

The chain couples TRBV7-9 to TRBJ2-7; 9 bases map to TRBD1. There are 15 residues in the CDR3. With 1 base clipped from V and 4 bases from J, the junction kept 5 bases outside the gene matches. Per germline, CDR1 SEHNR and CDR2 FQNEAQ (reference sequence). CDR3 coding DNA: TGTGCCAGCAGCTTAGTCGGGGGACAGGGTTACGAGCAGTACGTC. This codes for CASSLVGGQGYEQYV.

This clonotype was seen many times. This CDR3 reads CSAQRQGGQPQHF. CDR3 nucleotides: TGCAGTGCTCAGCGACAGGGAGGTCAGCCCCAGCATTTT. J is TRBJ1-5 and V is TRBV20-1; 7 bases are a match to TRBD1. V was clipped by 5 bases and J by 6 bases; unmatched bases: 7. CDR3 size: 13 residues. CDR1 is DFQATT and CDR2 is SNEGSKA in the germline V gene (reference sequence).

This clonotype was picked up a small number of times. This chain links TRBV5-1 with TRBJ2-2; 12 positions agree with TRBD1. The CDR3 runs to 19 residues. Germline values: CDR1 SGHRS, CDR2 YFSETQ. Trimming took 1 base from V and 2 from J; bases not matched to a gene: 9. The CDR3 sequence: CASSLPPGQGAFNTGELFF. The CDR3 DNA sequence: TGCGCCAGCAGCTTGCCTCCGGGACAGGGGGCCTTCAACACCGGGGAGCTGTTTTTT.

Ten or more counts support this clonotype. The V and J genes are TRBV25-1 and TRBJ2-3; D gene ambiguous. Germline assignment: CDR1 MGHDK and CDR2 SYGVNS. CDR3 size: 16 residues. V shed 2 bases and J shed 0 bases, with 12 bases lying between them. CDR3 residues: CASSEAWDASTDTQYF. CDR3 coding DNA: TGTGCCAGCAGTGAAGCCTGGGATGCTAGCACAGATACGCAGTATTTT.

CDR3 protein: CASSLAEAPEAFF. Here the CDR3 DNA reads TGCGCCAGCAGCTTGGCCGAAGCCCCTGAAGCTTTCTTT. The chain recombines TRBV5-1 with TRBJ1-1, with no clear D. The germline V gene has CDR1 SGHRS and CDR2 YFSETQ. The length of the CDR3 is 13 residues. Trimming stripped 0 bases from V and 6 bases from J, with 9 bases between.

This clonotype has ten or more counts. The chain links TRBV6-1 to TRBJ1-1; D not certain. V gave up 6 bases and J gave up 4 bases, with 12 bases separating them. Germline CDR1 reads MNHNS; CDR2 reads SASEGT. CDR3 length: 13 residues. The CDR3 sequence is CASSVGRSTEAFF. The CDR3 DNA sequence: TGTGCCAGCAGCGTTGGAAGGAGCACTGAAGCTTTCTTT.

This clonotype came up many times. The chain couples TRBV27 to TRBJ1-2; 8 bases map to TRBD1. Losses at the gene ends were 0 bases for V and 4 bases for J; bases not matched to a gene: 16. Germline V gene sequence: CDR1 MNHEY, CDR2 SMNVEV (reference sequence). The CDR3 spans 19 residues. Here the CDR3 reads CASSLSSNRPDRGGYGYTF. In DNA form, the CDR3 reads TGTGCCAGCAGTTTATCCTCCAACCGGCCAGACAGGGGTGGCTATGGCTACACCTTC.

This clonotype was detected a few times. V and J are TRBV12-3 or TRBV12-4 and TRBJ1-1; no firm D call. With 3 bases removed from V and 4 bases from J, the gap between germline ends came to 6 bases. The CDR3 is made up of 12 amino acids. This CDR3 is CASSFARTEAFF. The CDR3 nucleotides read TGTGCCAGCAGTTTTGCCCGCACTGAAGCTTTCTTT.

J is TRBJ2-2 and V is TRBV4-1, with TRBD2 identical over 8 bases. Germline CDR1 reads MGHRA; CDR2 reads YSYEKL. V shed 3 bases, J shed 6 bases, and the junction held 6 bases outside the gene matches. CDR3 length: 15 residues. Here the CDR3 reads CASSQVAGGAGELFF. The CDR3 coding sequence is TGCGCCAGCAGCCAGGTGGCGGGAGGTGCCGGGGAGCTGTTTTTT.

This clonotype was counted ten times or more. V gene TRBV5-1 combines with J gene TRBJ2-5; no clear D gene. Deletions cut 4 bases from V and 1 base from J, with 11 bases between. Per germline, CDR1 SGHRS and CDR2 YFSETQ. The CDR3 runs 14 residues. The CDR3 DNA reads TGCGCCAGCAGCCGGACCAGCCCCCAAGAGACCCAGTACTTC. Translation: CASSRTSPQETQYF.

In this sample, this clonotype turned up many times. The chain has TRBV12-3 or TRBV12-4 and TRBJ2-1; the match to TRBD1 covers 8 bases. This CDR3 spans 14 amino acids. The J segment lost 3 bases and the V segment lost 6 bases, leaving 4 bases of the junction unmatched. CDR3 DNA sequence: TGTGCCAGCAGAGGACAGGGTAACTACAATGAGCAGTTCTTC. It is translated as CASRGQGNYNEQFF.

This clonotype was observed many times. CDR3 residues: CASSHNGLAASTDTQYF. DNA for the CDR3: TGTGCCAGCAGTCACAATGGACTAGCGGCTAGCACAGATACGCAGTATTTT. The chain recombines TRBV6-2 or TRBV6-3 with TRBJ2-3, with 10 positions matching TRBD2. CDR3 length equals 17 residues. The junction had 8 bases not matched to a gene; V was cut back by 5 bases and J by 0 bases. Germline V gene lookup returns CDR1 MNHEY and CDR2 SVGEGT.

This clonotype was counted only a few times. The rearrangement uses TRBV29-1 and TRBJ2-7, with TRBD2 matching 11 bases. Germline V gene data show CDR1 as SQVTM and CDR2 as ANQGSEA. The J segment lost 2 bases and the V segment lost 6 bases, leaving 9 bases of the junction unmatched. The CDR3 sequence is 15 residues long. The CDR3 reads CSVRGTSGVAYEQYF. CDR3 sequence (DNA): TGCAGCGTACGCGGGACTAGCGGAGTGGCCTACGAGCAGTACTTC.

This clonotype was detected many times. The chain carries TRBV5-1 and TRBJ2-1; 8 bases are a match to TRBD2. V dropped 1 base and J dropped 7; count of bases not matched to a gene: 7. This CDR3 spans 15 amino acids. The germline V gene has CDR1 SGHRS and CDR2 YFSETQ. CDR3 nucleotide sequence: TGCGCCAGCAGCTTGTTACGACTAGCGACGAATGAGCAGTTCTTC. Protein: CASSLLRLATNEQFF. The variable domain in full, with the rest retrieved from reference TRBV5-1 and TRBJ2-1, is KAGVTQTPRYLIKTRGQQVTLSCSPISGHRSVSWYQQTPGQGLQFLFEYFSETQRNKGNFPGRFSGRQFSNSRSEMNVSTLELGDSALYLCASSLLRLATNEQFFGPGTRLTVL.